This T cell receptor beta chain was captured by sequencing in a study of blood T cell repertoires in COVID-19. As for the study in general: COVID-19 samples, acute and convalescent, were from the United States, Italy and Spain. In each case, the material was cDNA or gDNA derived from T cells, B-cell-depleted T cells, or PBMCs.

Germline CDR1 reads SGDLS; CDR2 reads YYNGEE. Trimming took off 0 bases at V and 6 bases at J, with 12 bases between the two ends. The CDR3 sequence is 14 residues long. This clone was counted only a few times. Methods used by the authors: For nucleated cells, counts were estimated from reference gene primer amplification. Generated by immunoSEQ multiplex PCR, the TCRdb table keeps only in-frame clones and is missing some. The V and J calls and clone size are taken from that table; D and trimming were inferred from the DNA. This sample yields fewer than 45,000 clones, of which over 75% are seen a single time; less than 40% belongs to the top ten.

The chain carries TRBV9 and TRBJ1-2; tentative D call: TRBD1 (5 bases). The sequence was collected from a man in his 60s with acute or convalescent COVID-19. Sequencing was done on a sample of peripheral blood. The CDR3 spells CASSVDPGKDGYTF. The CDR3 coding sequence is TGTGCCAGCAGCGTAGATCCAGGGAAGGATGGCTACACCTTC.